These 25 T cell receptor beta chains were all obtained from the same sample, sequenced in a study of blood T cell repertoires in COVID-19. Clones were sequenced by immunoSEQ multiplex PCR, and TCRdb holds only the in-frame ones, with some missing. The sample yields roughly 150,000 clones, around 90% seen once. Source material: peripheral blood. The receptor set was obtained from a man aged 18 to 29 with COVID-19, enrolled during active disease.

This chain joins TRBV28 and TRBJ1-5, with 7 bases identical to TRBD1. The germline V gene encodes CDR1 MDHEN and CDR2 SYDVKM. V was pared by 2 bases and J by 3 bases, with 7 bases of the junction left unmatched. This CDR3 spans 16 amino acids. CDR3 DNA: TGTGCCAGCAGTTTAAGGCAGGGGGGCACCAATCAGCCCCAGCATTTT. Protein sequence: CASSLRQGGTNQPQHF.

The chain joins TRBV7-2 to TRBJ2-7; D not resolved. This CDR3 comprises 13 residues. Germline lookup yields CDR1 SGHTA and CDR2 FQGNSA. Deletions cut 5 bases from V and 3 bases from J, with 11 bases between. As DNA, the CDR3 is TGTGCCAGCAGCGAACTTTACCTCTACGAGCAGTACTTC. Its translation is CASSELYLYEQYF.

This clone was detected only a few times. This chain connects TRBV7-2 to TRBJ1-5; 9 bases line up with TRBD1. CDR3 length: 13 residues. With V trimmed by 4 bases and J by 6 bases, 1 base remained unmatched. Per germline, CDR1 SGHTA and CDR2 FQGNSA. The DNA of the CDR3 is TGTGCCAGCAGCTGGACAGGGGTTCAGCCCCAGCATTTT. Translated: CASSWTGVQPQHF.

The gene calls are TRBV4-1 and TRBJ1-5; 9 nucleotides match TRBD1. This CDR3 region has 19 residues. Germline V gene data show CDR1 as MGHRA and CDR2 as YSYEKL. The trim removed 1 base at V and 1 base at J, leaving 11 bases unmatched. In DNA form, the CDR3 reads TGCGCCAGCAGCCAAGGTCCCGGACAGGGGACGGCGAGCAATCAGCCCCAGCATTTT. Protein: CASSQGPGQGTASNQPQHF.

The rearrangement joins TRBV7-2 to TRBJ2-3; tentatively, D is TRBD2 (5 bases). Trimming removed 4 bases from V and 3 bases from J, with 20 bases in between. Germline assignment: CDR1 SGHTA and CDR2 FQGNSA. The CDR3 is 17 residues long. CDR3 nucleotides: TGTGCCAGCAGCTCAACACAGCGGATGGATGTTACAGATACGCAGTATTTT. Translation gives CASSSTQRMDVTDTQYF.

V and J are TRBV28 and TRBJ1-5, with D perhaps TRBD1 (5 bases). The CDR3 has 14 amino acids. Germline CDR1 is MDHEN and CDR2 is SYDVKM. Trimming stripped 4 bases from V and 4 bases from J, with 11 bases between. The chain's CDR3 is CASSYSGQNQPQHF. The CDR3 coding sequence is TGTGCCAGCAGTTACTCAGGGCAGAATCAGCCCCAGCATTTT.

V usage is TRBV6-6 and J usage is TRBJ2-1; possible D gene TRBD2, 6 bases. This CDR3 region has 14 residues. Deletions cut 8 bases from V and 0 bases from J, with 11 bases between. CDR1 and CDR2 from the germline V gene are MNHNY and SVGAGI (reference sequence). The DNA of the CDR3 is TGTGCCAGCCAAGACGGGAGCTCCTACAATGAGCAGTTCTTC. This translates into CASQDGSSYNEQFF.

The chain couples TRBV5-6 to TRBJ2-7; 7 bases agree with TRBD2. The CDR3 spans 14 residues. Germline lookup yields CDR1 SGHDT and CDR2 YYEEEE. This CDR3 is CASERGLGDYEQYF. The CDR3 nucleotides read TGTGCGAGCGAACGCGGACTAGGAGATTACGAGCAGTACTTC.

This sequence joins TRBV7-8 and TRBJ2-3, with D possibly matching TRBD1 (5 bases). The CDR3 extends over 14 amino acids. The germline gives CDR1 SGHVS, CDR2 FQNEAQ. V was trimmed by 6 bases and J by 0 bases, leaving 10 bases between them. CDR3: CASSYRPSTDTQYF. CDR3 coding DNA: TGTGCCAGCAGTTACAGGCCAAGCACAGATACGCAGTATTTT.

The chain couples TRBV30 to TRBJ2-3, with 8 nucleotides matching TRBD2. This CDR3 is 14 amino acids long. V was pared by 2 bases and J by 7 bases, with 8 bases of the junction left unmatched. Germline V CDR1 and CDR2: GTSNPN, SVGIG (reference sequence). The CDR3 protein is CAWSSPGGAYTQYF. CDR3 DNA sequence: TGTGCCTGGAGTTCCCCCGGGGGGGCTTATACGCAGTATTTT.

The chain employs TRBV30 and TRBJ1-1; D ambiguous. The CDR3 has 13 amino acids. Germline V lookup: CDR1 GTSNPN, CDR2 SVGIG (reference sequence). Deletions cut 8 bases from V and 0 bases from J, with 13 bases between. The CDR3 loop reads CARQAGLNTEAFF. The DNA for the CDR3 is TGTGCCCGGCAGGCGGGTCTGAACACTGAAGCTTTCTTT. The full variable domain, rest sourced from reference TRBV30 and TRBJ1-1, is SQTIHQWPATLVQPVGSPLSLECTVEGTSNPNLYWYRQAAGRGLQLLFYSVGIGQISSEVPQNLSASRPQDRQFILSSKKLLLSDSGFYLCARQAGLNTEAFFGQGTRLTVV.

The chain uses TRBV11-2 and TRBJ2-3; 16 bases are shared with TRBD2. Per the germline V gene, CDR1 is SGHAT and CDR2 is FQNNGV. Germline trimming cut 0 bases from V and 6 bases from J; bases unmatched to any gene: 3. This CDR3 is 17 amino acids long. CDR3 in DNA: TGTGCCAGCAGCTTAGATATGGGACTAGCGGGGGGGGATACGCAGTATTTT. It encodes CASSLDMGLAGGDTQYF.

V and J are TRBV18 and TRBJ1-5; weak D call: TRBD1 (5 bases). Deletions cut 6 bases from V and 2 bases from J, with 14 bases between. The CDR3 totals 15 residues. Germline V lookup: CDR1 KGHSH, CDR2 LQKENI. In DNA form, the CDR3 reads TGTGCCAGCTCGTCCGACAGATCGCGCAATCAGCCCCAGCATTTT. Translating gives CASSSDRSRNQPQHF.

This clone is a singleton in its sample. This sample also contains other DNA sequences that code for the same CDR3. J is TRBJ2-2 and V is TRBV6-5; maybe TRBD2 (5 bases). The CDR3 is made up of 13 amino acids. V was cut by 2 bases and J by 4 bases, with 5 bases left in between. Germline values: CDR1 MNHEY, CDR2 SVGAGI. CDR3 bases: TGTGCCAGCAGTTACCGGGGCACCGGGGAGCTGTTTTTT. It yields the protein CASSYRGTGELFF.

The sample holds one count of this clone. This chain uses TRBV5-1 with TRBJ2-7; weak D call: TRBD2 (6 bases). This CDR3 contains 14 residues. Germline V CDR1 and CDR2: SGHRS, YFSETQ. Trimming removed 0 bases from V and 2 bases from J, with 9 bases in between. The CDR3 is CASSLGGIPYEQYF. The CDR3 bases are TGCGCCAGCAGCTTGGGCGGGATTCCCTACGAGCAGTACTTC.

The V call is TRBV30, the J call TRBJ2-1; the match to TRBD2 covers 14 bases. The CDR3 consists of 16 residues. V dropped 2 bases and J dropped 10; count of bases not matched to a gene: 10. Germline V lookup: CDR1 GTSNPN, CDR2 SVGIG (reference sequence). The CDR3 region has the DNA TGTGCCTGGAGTACCCGGACTAGCGGGAGGTTCGTGGAGCAGTTCTTC. Its translation: CAWSTRTSGRFVEQFF.

This clone was seen only once. CDR3: CASSFGRPSTDTQYF. The CDR3 region has the DNA TGTGCCAGCAGCTTCGGGAGACCTAGCACAGATACGCAGTATTTT. This chain joins TRBV7-2 and TRBJ2-3, with D perhaps TRBD2 (6 bases). The V and J ends lost 3 bases and 0 bases respectively, with 10 bases between them. CDR1 and CDR2 from the germline V gene are SGHTA and FQGNSA. CDR3 length equals 15 residues.

In its sample, this clone was seen once. This chain links TRBV5-4 with TRBJ2-3, with TRBD2 matching over 8 bases. There are 15 residues in the CDR3. CDR1 SGHNT and CDR2 YYREEE come from the germline V gene (reference sequence). The V gene end was trimmed by 3 bases and the J gene end by 4 bases; junction bases not matched to a gene: 7. The CDR3 sequence: CASSWGLEGSDTQYF. In DNA, the CDR3 is TGTGCCAGCAGCTGGGGACTAGAGGGCTCAGATACGCAGTATTTT.

The chain joins TRBV7-2 to TRBJ1-2, with TRBD1 identical over 10 bases. Germline V gene lookup returns CDR1 SGHTA and CDR2 FQGNSA. V shed 2 bases and J 5 bases; nucleotides not matched to a gene: 8. The CDR3 is made up of 16 amino acids. Here the CDR3 reads CASSLWDRGYGYGYTF. In DNA, the CDR3 is TGTGCCAGCAGCTTATGGGACAGGGGATACGGGTATGGCTACACCTTC.

The chain carries TRBV6-5 and TRBJ1-3; no clear D gene. Per germline, CDR1 MNHEY and CDR2 SVGAGI. This CDR3 is 15 amino acids long. Trimming stripped 6 bases from V and 0 bases from J, with 12 bases between. The CDR3 reads CASSPSALSGNTIYF. The CDR3, as DNA: TGTGCCAGCAGCCCCAGCGCCCTCTCTGGAAACACCATATATTTT.

This clone was seen a handful of times. This chain joins TRBV19 and TRBJ2-1, with 7 bases matching TRBD2. There are 15 residues in the CDR3. From germline, CDR1 is LNHDA and CDR2 SQIVND (reference sequence). J was trimmed by 3 bases and V by 1 base; bases with no gene match: 3. The CDR3 coding sequence is TGTGCCAGTAGTATAGTTGGACTAGGCTACAATGAGCAGTTCTTC. It translates to CASSIVGLGYNEQFF.

The chain links TRBV5-1 to TRBJ1-6, with a weak D call TRBD1 (5 bases). Trimming removed 0 bases at V and 2 bases at J, with 12 bases between. The CDR3 extends over 17 amino acids. Germline V gives CDR1 SGHRS, CDR2 YFSETQ. The CDR3 nucleotides are TGCGCCAGCAGCTTGGAGGGCAGGGCGCCCTATAATTCACCCCTCCACTTT. Translated: CASSLEGRAPYNSPLHF.

The CDR3 DNA sequence: TGTGCCAGCAGCTCCCGAACCCTTGACTTAATAGCGGGACCGTCCGAGGAGCAGTTCTTC. Protein product: CASSSRTLDLIAGPSEEQFF. The chain has TRBV7-6 and TRBJ2-1, with 8 bases aligning to TRBD2. The CDR3 contains 20 residues. CDR1 and CDR2 from the germline V gene are SGHVS and FNYEAQ. Unmatched junction bases numbered 27, after V lost 4 bases and J lost 10 bases.

Turning to this clone: Its ends do not fully match the called genes, so a read error is possible. The V call is TRBV28, the J call TRBJ1-4; D gene ambiguous. This CDR3 has 14 residues. The germline V gene encodes CDR1 MDHEN and CDR2 SYDVKM. The CDR3 DNA reads TGTGCCAGCAGTTCGTTGGAACGCCGGGAAAAACTGCTTTTT. It is translated as CASSSLERREKLLF.

This rearrangement joins TRBV7-9 to TRBJ1-1; D is unclear. The CDR3 is made up of 13 amino acids. Germline lookup yields CDR1 SEHNR and CDR2 FQNEAQ (reference sequence). V lost 4 bases and J 4 bases, leaving 10 bases between the germline ends. The CDR3 loop is CASSSPSGTEAFF. The CDR3 nucleotides read TGTGCCAGCAGCTCGCCCTCAGGCACTGAAGCTTTCTTT.